This TCR beta chain was obtained from a study of blood T cell repertoires in COVID-19. Study-level information: Samples of COVID-19 (acute and convalescent) were obtained from the United States, Italy and Spain. Sources were T cells, B-cell-depleted T cells, or PBMCs; the material itself was cDNA or gDNA.

Trimming at V came to 1 base and at J to 12 bases, leaving 6 bases not matched to a gene. CDR3 length: 15 residues. Germline V gene data show CDR1 as SEHNR and CDR2 as FQNEAQ (reference sequence). This clone was recorded a few times. Data came from immunoSEQ multiplex PCR; TCRdb stores just in-frame clones and leaves some out. The repertoire holds about 120,000 clones, roughly four fifths seen once, with around 5.2% in the top ten. Sequenced input: peripheral blood. The V and J genes are TRBV7-9 and TRBJ2-1; 13 bases align to TRBD2. The source of this sequence is a man between 60 and 75 years old with acute or convalescent COVID-19. CDR3 residues: CASSLVGLAGAWQFF. The DNA of the CDR3 is TGTGCCAGCAGCTTAGTAGGACTAGCGGGAGCTTGGCAGTTCTTC.